These 9 T cell receptor beta chains were sequenced from one sample in a study of cytomegalovirus exposure and HLA in healthy donors. PCR involved 60 Vbeta and 13 Jbeta primers. Using immunoSEQ multiplex PCR, the repertoire was profiled, and TCRdb retains in-frame clones only, with some absent. This table holds some 80,000 clones, about four fifths found once. Input material: PBMCs. The receptors originated from a man aged 35 to 55 in good health and CMV-seronegative.

The chain employs TRBV2 and TRBJ1-6; possibly TRBD1 for D (6 bases). With 5 bases removed from V and 9 bases from J, the gap between germline ends came to 14 bases. The germline V gene has CDR1 SNHLY and CDR2 FYNNEI. The length of the CDR3 is 14 residues. The CDR3 bases are TGTGCCAGCAGTCAAGGGACAAATACTTCACCCCTCCACTTT. Its protein is CASSQGTNTSPLHF.

CDR3: CASSLRQGPEKLFF. CDR3 nucleotide sequence: TGTGCCAGTAGTCTTAGACAGGGACCGGAAAAACTGTTTTTT. V usage is TRBV19 and J usage is TRBJ1-4; 7 bases are a match to TRBD1. The CDR3 has 14 amino acids. V trimming: 5 bases; J trimming: 8 bases; junction bases outside the gene matches: 8. The germline gives CDR1 LNHDA, CDR2 SQIVND (reference sequence).

The chain recombines TRBV14 with TRBJ2-1, with 10 bases matching TRBD2. The V and J ends lost 6 bases and 5 bases, in that order; junction bases with no gene match: 7. There are 15 residues in the CDR3. CDR1 SGHDN and CDR2 FVKESK come from the germline V gene. This CDR3 is CASSRAGGPNNEQFF. For the CDR3, the DNA is TGTGCCAGCAGTAGAGCGGGAGGGCCGAACAATGAGCAGTTCTTC.

As for this clone: The junction departs from germline at one end; a sequencing error may be responsible. V and J are TRBV7-9 and TRBJ1-2; D unclear. This CDR3 is 12 amino acids long. Germline V gene lookup returns CDR1 SEHNR and CDR2 FQNEAQ (reference sequence). The CDR3 reads CSSSLERVGYTF. In DNA form, the CDR3 reads TGTTCCAGCAGCTTAGAGAGGGTCGGCTACACCTTC.

This sequence joins TRBV19 and TRBJ2-5; TRBD2 aligns across 11 bases. Trimming took 8 bases from V and 3 from J; bases not matched to a gene: 5. The CDR3 covers 14 residues. Germline loops: CDR1 LNHDA, CDR2 SQIVND (reference sequence). CDR3 nucleotides: TGTGCCAGTCAAATGGGACTAGCGGAAGAGACCCAGTACTTC. The encoded protein is CASQMGLAEETQYF.

The V gene is TRBV21-1, the J gene TRBJ2-1; TRBD2, the table's D call, lacks a check against the DNA. TRBV21-1 is tagged as a pseudogene. The length of the CDR3 is 17 residues. The CDR3 here is CASSWKASGSLYNEQFF. The CDR3 bases are TGTGCCAGCAGCTGGAAGGCTAGCGGGAGCCTCTACAATGAGCAGTTCTTC.

The chain is built from TRBV14 and TRBJ2-4, with 8 positions matching TRBD2. V lost 1 base to trimming and J lost 2 bases; unmatched junction nucleotides: 10. The CDR3 loop spans 18 amino acids. CDR1 is SGHDN, CDR2 FVKESK, per germline. The CDR3, as DNA: TGTGCCAGCAGCCAAGGGGGAAGCGGGAGTAGAACCAAAAACATTCAGTACTTC. Its protein product is CASSQGGSGSRTKNIQYF.

V is TRBV6-5 and J is TRBJ2-1; a weak D match, TRBD1 (6 bases). Germline V CDR1 and CDR2: MNHEY, SVGAGI. The V gene lost 5 bases and the J gene lost 8 bases, with 16 bases spanning the gap. The CDR3 runs 14 residues. CDR3 residues: CASSENRDLDEQFF. The CDR3, as DNA: TGTGCCAGCAGTGAAAACAGGGATTTGGATGAGCAGTTCTTC.

CDR3 nucleotide sequence: TGTGCCAGCAGTGAGCTTCCTAATCAGCCCCAGCATTTT. Translating gives CASSELPNQPQHF. The chain has TRBV6-5 and TRBJ1-5; D gene unclear. Trimming pared 5 bases from V and 4 bases from J, leaving 9 bases between. The CDR3 length is 13 residues. CDR1 MNHEY and CDR2 SVGAGI come from the germline V gene.